These 7 T cell receptor beta chains were all obtained from the same sample, sequenced in a study of CD8+ T cells in alopecia areata. The authors extracted RNA and reverse transcribed it into cDNA as the sequencing template. The repertoire was sequenced with immunoSEQ multiplex PCR; TCRdb's copy has only in-frame clones and lacks some. The repertoire holds about 69,000 clones, with about three fifths as singletons. The material sequenced was CD8+ T cells sorted from blood, taken at week 0. All receptors derive from a human donor with alopecia areata.

The chain links TRBV7-9 to TRBJ2-3; possibly TRBD1 for D (6 bases). CDR3 length equals 17 residues. Trimming took off 5 bases at V and 2 bases at J, with 20 bases between the two ends. Germline V CDR1 and CDR2: SEHNR, FQNEAQ (reference sequence). The CDR3 reads CASSAGTTDYLTDTQYF. The CDR3 DNA sequence: TGTGCCAGCAGCGCCGGGACAACAGATTACCTCACAGATACGCAGTATTTT.

V gene TRBV27 combines with J gene TRBJ2-7; tentatively, D is TRBD1 (6 bases). The V end lost 9 bases, the J end lost 2 bases, and 20 bases lay between the germline ends. The CDR3 has 15 amino acids. Germline assignment: CDR1 MNHEY and CDR2 SMNVEV (reference sequence). The CDR3 DNA reads as TGTGCCAGTTTCCAAATCCGGGACAAGACCTACGAGCAGTACTTC. Protein: CASFQIRDKTYEQYF.

This clone was observed a handful of times. V and J are TRBV7-9 and TRBJ2-5, with D possibly being TRBD2 (6 bases). Deletions cut 7 bases from V and 5 bases from J, with 11 bases between. This CDR3 contains 12 residues. CDR1 is SEHNR and CDR2 is FQNEAQ in the germline V gene (reference sequence). CDR3 loop: CASKEGGETQYF. The DNA of the CDR3 is TGTGCCAGCAAGGAGGGCGGCGAGACCCAGTACTTC. The complete variable domain, with remaining parts taken from reference TRBV7-9 and TRBJ2-5, reads DTGVSQNPRHKITKRGQNVTFRCDPISEHNRLYWYRQTLGQGPEFLTYFQNEAQLEKSRLLSDRFSAERPKGSFSTLEIQRTEQGDSAMYLCASKEGGETQYFGPGTRLLVL.

CDR3 sequence reads: CASWGGPTQETQYF. In nucleotides, the CDR3 is TGTGCCAGCTGGGGAGGGCCCACCCAAGAGACCCAGTACTTC. The J gene is TRBJ2-5, the V gene TRBV28; 7 bases are shared with TRBD2. After removal of 8 bases from V and 1 base from J, the junction contained 7 bases not matched to a gene. Germline V gene data show CDR1 as MDHEN and CDR2 as SYDVKM. This CDR3 is built from 14 residues.

J is TRBJ2-7 and V is TRBV9, with TRBD1 matching over 9 bases. Germline lookup yields CDR1 SGDLS and CDR2 YYNGEE. This CDR3 has 15 residues. After removal of 0 bases from V and 12 bases from J, the junction contained 13 bases not matched to a gene. CDR3 nucleotides: TGTGCCAGCAGCGTAGGGGTAACGGTCGGGACAGGGCGGTACTTC. It specifies CASSVGVTVGTGRYF. Complete variable domain (other parts from reference TRBV9 and TRBJ2-7): DSGVTQTPKHLITATGQRVTLRCSPRSGDLSVYWYQQSLDQGLQFLIQYYNGEERAKGNILERFSAQQFPDLHSELNLSSLELGDSALYFCASSVGVTVGTGRYFGPGTRLTVT.

As for this clone: Since a far larger clone is one base different, this is likely a read error. Other DNA sequences in this sample translate to the same CDR3. The genes are TRBV7-9 and TRBJ1-1; no clear D. Germline V gene lookup returns CDR1 SEHNR and CDR2 FQNEAQ (reference sequence). This CDR3 contains 14 residues. V dropped 5 bases and J dropped 5 bases, with 15 bases sitting between them. The CDR3 DNA reads as TGTGCCAGCAGCCAAGTGAGTGCGAGAACTGAAGCTTTCTTT. The encoded protein is CASSQVSARTEAFF.

This clone has just a few counts. This rearrangement joins TRBV5-4 to TRBJ1-1; 7 nucleotides match TRBD1. CDR1 is SGHNT and CDR2 is YYREEE in the germline V gene (reference sequence). The ends lost 0 bases at V and 7 bases at J; junction bases unmatched: 6. This CDR3 is 14 amino acids long. CDR3 sequence: CASSLGQGYDEAFF. CDR3 DNA: TGTGCCAGCAGCTTGGGACAGGGTTACGATGAAGCTTTCTTT.